Below are 11 T cell receptor beta chains sequenced from a single sample in a study of blood T cells in healthy people across ages (dated by TCRdb to 2014 to 2015). The library relied on 5' RACE. The sequencer was an Illumina HiSeq 2500. The second PCR ran for roughly 6 to 11 cycles and used a J-beta primer mix along with a sample-barcoded 5' primer. Through fastp at Q25 and MiXCR, TCRdb rebuilt clones from the public reads, retaining in-frame beta chains. When rows share a CDR3 protein, they turn into one entry using the most common DNA and genes. The sample contains 800,000 or so distinct CDR3 sequences, about 46% of them found a single time. The leading ten clones occupy around a sixth of the sample. The material sequenced was blood. The receptors here all came from a man of 80 years or more in good health.

Concerning this clonotype: One end of the junction fails to match germline, which may point to a read error. V and J are TRBV5-1 and TRBJ2-1; 15 positions agree with TRBD2. This CDR3 is built from 17 residues. The V gene's germline CDR1 is SGHRS and CDR2 YFSETQ. The CDR3 DNA reads as TGCGTCAGCAGTTCCGGGACTAGCGGGGGGCCTGGCAATGAGCAGTTCTTC. Its protein is CVSSSGTSGGPGNEQFF.

This clonotype has only one observation. The J gene is TRBJ1-5, the V gene TRBV7-2, with 8 bases that match TRBD1. V shed 0 bases and J 3 bases; nucleotides not matched to a gene: 4. CDR1 is SGHTA and CDR2 is FQGNSA in the germline V gene. The length of the CDR3 is 16 residues. DNA of the CDR3: TGTGCCAGCAGCTTAGCCCGGACAGGGAACAATCAGCCCCAGCATTTT. Its translation: CASSLARTGNNQPQHF.

V and J are TRBV10-3 and TRBJ2-5, with 9 bases lining up with TRBD1. The J call may not be correct, given that the DNA end is closer to TRBJ2-7. This CDR3 has 15 amino acids. Germline-derived CDR1 and CDR2 are ENHRY and SYGVKD. The CDR3 DNA reads TGTGCCATCAGTGAAGGAGACAGGGGGATCAGCGAGCAGTACTTC. This translates into CAISEGDRGISEQYF.

The chain combines TRBV11-1 with TRBJ2-5; 8 bases map to TRBD1. The CDR3 is 15 residues long. The V gene's germline CDR1 is SGHAT and CDR2 FQDESV (reference sequence). The trim removed 3 bases at V and 7 bases at J, leaving 10 bases unmatched. CDR3 loop: CASSLDRVDMTTQYF. DNA of the CDR3: TGTGCCAGCAGCTTGGACAGGGTGGATATGACGACCCAGTACTTC.

The chain employs TRBV2 and TRBJ2-7; the D gene is possibly TRBD2 (5 bases). Trimming took off 6 bases at V and 2 bases at J, with 23 bases between the two ends. The germline CDR1 and CDR2 sequences are SNHLY and FYNNEI. CDR3 length: 17 amino acids. CDR3 region: CASSSPLSGPTTYEQYF. The DNA of the CDR3 is TGTGCCAGCAGCAGCCCCCTAAGCGGACCTACAACCTACGAGCAGTACTTC.

About this clonotype itself: Because the CDR3's place on the DNA is in doubt, the DNA is left out and the CDR3 is given as listed by TCRdb. The chain combines TRBV6-1 with TRBJ2-3; TRBD2, as called in the table, went unchecked against the DNA. Termini included, the CDR3 measures 19 amino acids. Looked up from germline, CDR1 is MNHNS and CDR2 is SASEGT. This chain's CDR3 is CASSPEWGVAGGSTDTRYF.

V usage is TRBV4-2 and J usage is TRBJ2-1, with D unclear. The CDR3 is made up of 13 amino acids. Germline V gene lookup returns CDR1 LGHNA and CDR2 YNFKEQ. Trimming pared 0 bases from V and 7 bases from J, leaving 7 bases between. The CDR3 DNA follows: TGTGCCAGCAGCCAAGATTCATTGAATGAGCAGTTCTTC. Amino acids: CASSQDSLNEQFF.

Notes on this clonotype: A single base separates this from a much larger clone, so it may be a read error. The rearrangement uses TRBV7-6 and TRBJ2-3; weak D call: TRBD1 (5 bases). The V and J ends lost 0 bases and 4 bases respectively, with 8 bases between them. Germline V gene sequence: CDR1 SGHVS, CDR2 FNYEAQ. This CDR3 contains 14 residues. CDR3 nucleotides: TGTGCCAGCAGCTTAGCGGCAGGGTCAGATACGCAGTATTTT. Residues: CASSLAAGSDTQYF.

CDR3 sequence: CASSPSAGVGKEQYF. The CDR3 DNA reads as TGTGCCAGCTCACCATCCGCGGGAGTCGGGAAGGAGCAGTACTTC. J is TRBJ2-4 and V is TRBV18, with TRBD2 matching over 7 bases. The V gene end was trimmed by 2 bases and the J gene end by 13 bases; junction bases not matched to a gene: 14. CDR1 is KGHSH, CDR2 LQKENI, per germline. This CDR3 spans 15 amino acids.

The rearrangement uses TRBV19 and TRBJ1-1; no firm D call. From germline, CDR1 is LNHDA and CDR2 SQIVND (reference sequence). V lost 5 bases and J 1 base, leaving 11 bases between the germline ends. This CDR3 contains 14 residues. The CDR3 spells CASSAPPENTEAFF. For the CDR3, the DNA is TGTGCCAGTAGTGCCCCCCCCGAGAACACTGAAGCTTTCTTT.

This clonotype was counted a few times. V and J are TRBV29-1 and TRBJ2-5, with TRBD2 matching over 7 bases. CDR1 is SQVTM, CDR2 ANQGSEA, per germline. This CDR3 comprises 12 residues. With V trimmed by 3 bases and J by 6 bases, 4 bases remained unmatched. The CDR3 spells CSVDEGGKTQYF. DNA for the CDR3: TGCAGCGTTGATGAGGGAGGGAAGACCCAGTACTTC.